This is a list of T cell receptor beta chains from one sample in a study of T cell responses to AZD1222 COVID-19 vaccine. The protocol was immunoSEQ multiplex PCR, while the TCRdb copy is restricted to in-frame clones and leaves out a portion. The sample records approximately 190,000 clones, roughly 92% being singletons. Here the sequenced sample was peripheral blood, taken 28 days after the second dose of the MenACWY control vaccine. These receptor sequences come from an adult who received the MenACWY meningococcal vaccine as a control. Both conserved end residues are part of each CDR3. Fields, in order: clone size, V gene, D gene, J gene, CDR3 protein, CDR3 DNA. D genes are given only for firm matches. Not all rows give a size; the values are once, few, many and, for expanded clones, a class.

size: .; V: TRBV9; D: .; J: TRBJ1-2; CDR3: CASSPRERQEIYGYTF; DNA: TGTGCCAGCAGCCCGAGAGAGAGACAGGAAATCTATGGCTACACCTTC
size: .; V: TRBV14; D: .; J: TRBJ1-3; CDR3: CASSRSAALGGNTIYF; DNA: TGTGCCAGCAGCCGTTCGGCGGCCTTAGGTGGAAACACCATATATTTT
size: .; V: TRBV19; D: TRBD1; J: TRBJ2-2; CDR3: CASSISQGASNTGELFF; DNA: TGTGCCAGTAGTATCTCACAGGGGGCGTCTAACACCGGGGAGCTGTTTTTT
size: .; V: TRBV7-2; D: .; J: TRBJ1-3; CDR3: CASSLVGIRRRGNTIYF; DNA: TGTGCCAGCAGCTTAGTTGGCATACGGAGGAGAGGAAACACCATATATTTT
size: .; V: TRBV25-1; D: .; J: TRBJ2-1; CDR3: CASSLGEQFF; DNA: TGTGCCAGCAGCCTCGGGGAGCAGTTCTTC
size: few; V: TRBV27; D: .; J: TRBJ1-1; CDR3: CASSLSGWNTEAFF; DNA: TGTGCCAGCAGTTTGTCTGGGTGGAACACTGAAGCTTTCTTT
size: .; V: TRBV6-6; D: .; J: TRBJ2-7; CDR3: CASAWLEGGGEQYF; DNA: TGTGCCAGCGCCTGGCTCGAGGGAGGAGGTGAGCAGTACTTC
size: .; V: TRBV12-3/TRBV12-4; D: .; J: TRBJ1-1; CDR3: CANRRGEDTEAFF; DNA: TGTGCCAATCGGCGGGGGGAGGACACTGAAGCTTTCTTT
size: .; V: TRBV28; D: TRBD1; J: TRBJ1-5; CDR3: CASSFRRTGRQPQHF; DNA: TGTGCCAGCAGTTTTCGCAGGACAGGTCGTCAGCCCCAGCATTTT
size: .; V: TRBV6-1; D: .; J: TRBJ1-2; CDR3: CASSELRAAYGYTF; DNA: TGTGCCAGCAGTGAACTCCGGGCTGCTTATGGCTACACCTTC
size: .; V: TRBV5-1; D: .; J: TRBJ2-7; CDR3: CASSLAVGSSYEQYF; DNA: TGCGCCAGCAGCTTGGCGGTCGGCAGCTCCTACGAGCAGTACTTC
size: .; V: TRBV9; D: .; J: TRBJ2-7; CDR3: CASSGREAPYKQYF; DNA: TGTGCCAGCAGCGGCCGCGAGGCCCCCTACAAGCAGTACTTC
size: .; V: TRBV12-5; D: .; J: TRBJ2-5; CDR3: CASGGRNQETQYF; DNA: TGTGCTAGTGGGGGCAGGAACCAAGAGACCCAGTACTTC
size: .; V: TRBV30; D: .; J: TRBJ1-2; CDR3: CASTLPSNYGYTF; DNA: TGTGCCTCCACCTTACCATCTAACTATGGCTACACCTTC
size: .; V: TRBV29-1; D: .; J: TRBJ2-1; CDR3: CSVHYGGGGGGYNEQFF; DNA: TGCAGCGTGCACTATGGCGGGGGCGGAGGAGGGTACAATGAGCAGTTCTTC
size: once; V: TRBV3-1/TRBV3-2; D: TRBD2; J: TRBJ2-5; CDR3: CASSSLRGAGETQYF; DNA: TGTGCCAGCAGCTCCCTGCGGGGGGCGGGGGAGACCCAGTACTTC
size: .; V: TRBV19; D: TRBD2; J: TRBJ2-1; CDR3: CASRSGLSEFF; DNA: TGTGCCAGCAGATCGGGACTATCGGAGTTCTTC
size: .; V: TRBV4-2; D: .; J: TRBJ1-6; CDR3: CASSQDRHGGSSYNSPLHF; DNA: TGTGCCAGCAGCCAAGATCGGCACGGCGGAAGCTCCTATAATTCACCCCTCCACTTT
size: .; V: TRBV5-1; D: .; J: TRBJ2-3; CDR3: CASSFIQKDTQYF; DNA: TGCGCCAGCAGCTTCATCCAGAAAGATACGCAGTATTTT
size: .; V: TRBV6-5; D: .; J: TRBJ1-1; CDR3: CASSSTGWRDTEAFF; DNA: TGTGCCAGCAGTTCCACAGGGTGGAGGGACACTGAAGCTTTCTTT
size: once; V: TRBV5-1; D: .; J: TRBJ1-1; CDR3: CASSLVAATEAFF; DNA: TGCGCCAGCAGCTTGGTAGCAGCTACTGAAGCTTTCTTT
size: .; V: TRBV28; D: TRBD1; J: TRBJ1-6; CDR3: CASSRIYSGQDNSPLHF; DNA: TGTGCCAGCAGTCGGATTTACTCGGGACAGGATAATTCACCCCTCCACTTT